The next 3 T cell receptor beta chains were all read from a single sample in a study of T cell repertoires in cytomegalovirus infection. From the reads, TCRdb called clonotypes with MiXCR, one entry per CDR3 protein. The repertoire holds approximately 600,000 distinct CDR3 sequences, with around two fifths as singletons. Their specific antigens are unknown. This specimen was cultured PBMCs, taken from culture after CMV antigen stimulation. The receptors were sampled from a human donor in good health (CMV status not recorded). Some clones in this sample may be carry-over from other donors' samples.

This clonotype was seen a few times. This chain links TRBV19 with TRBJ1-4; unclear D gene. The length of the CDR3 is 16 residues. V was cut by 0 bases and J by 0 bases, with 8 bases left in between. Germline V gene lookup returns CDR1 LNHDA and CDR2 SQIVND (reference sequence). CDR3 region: CASSIDRAATNEKLFF. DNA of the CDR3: TGTGCCAGTAGTATAGATCGAGCTGCAACTAATGAAAAACTGTTTTTT.

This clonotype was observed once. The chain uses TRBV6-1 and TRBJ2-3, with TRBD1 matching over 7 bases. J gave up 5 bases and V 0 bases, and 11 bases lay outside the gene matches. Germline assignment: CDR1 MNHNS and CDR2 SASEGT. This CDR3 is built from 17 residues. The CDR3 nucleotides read TGTGCCAGCAGTGAAGCGGGGACAGCAGCCCCCAAAGATACGCAGTATTTT. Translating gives CASSEAGTAAPKDTQYF.

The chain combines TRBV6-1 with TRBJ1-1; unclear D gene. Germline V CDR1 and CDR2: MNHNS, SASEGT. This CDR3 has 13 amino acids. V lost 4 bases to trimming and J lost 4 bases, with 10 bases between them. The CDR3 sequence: CASSVSGFTEAFF. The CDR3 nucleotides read TGTGCCAGCAGTGTCTCGGGGTTCACTGAAGCTTTCTTT.